The 12 T cell receptor beta chains in this list originate from one sample, sequenced in a study of T cells in Graves' hyperthyroidism and ophthalmopathy. Using RNA transcripts as the source, TCR beta CDR3 regions were amplified. A set of HTBI primers served as the primers for a first-round RT-PCR of the TCR CDR3. TCRdb redid the calling of the multiplex PCR reads with MiXCR, one entry per CDR3 protein. The table lists about 640,000 distinct CDR3 sequences, around 20% of them singletons. The sequencing sample was made of blood. The receptors shown here come from a man aged 25 to 40 with Graves' ophthalmopathy.

The sample holds a few counts of this clonotype. J is TRBJ1-5 and V is TRBV29-1; maybe TRBD1 (5 bases). The CDR3 runs to 13 residues. In germline, CDR1 is SQVTM, CDR2 ANQGSEA. The V end lost 4 bases, the J end lost 7 bases, and 14 bases lay between the germline ends. As DNA, the CDR3 is TGCAGCGTTGGGTCGGGGGTAGGGCAGCCCCAGCATTTT. Protein sequence: CSVGSGVGQPQHF.

The sample holds many counts of this clonotype. V and J are TRBV30 and TRBJ2-7; D might be TRBD2 (6 bases). The V end was cut by 5 bases, the J end by 7 bases, with 18 bases between. This CDR3 has 13 residues. Germline CDR1 reads GTSNPN; CDR2 reads SVGIG (reference sequence). The CDR3 sequence: CAWSSAGSGEQYF. CDR3 DNA sequence: TGTGCCTGGTCCTCGGCGGGATCTGGGGAGCAGTACTTC.

The rearrangement uses TRBV20-1 and TRBJ1-3; a possible D gene is TRBD1 (6 bases). The CDR3 is 15 residues long. In germline, CDR1 is DFQATT, CDR2 SNEGSKA (reference sequence). Trimming shortened V by 0 bases and J by 4 bases, and 13 bases separated the two germline ends. The CDR3 is CSARDYGGRGNTIYF. The CDR3 DNA sequence: TGCAGTGCTAGAGATTACGGGGGCCGAGGAAACACCATATATTTT.

This clonotype was found many times. V is TRBV28 and J is TRBJ2-1, with a tentative D call TRBD1 (6 bases). The ends were cut back, 4 bases at V and 0 bases at J, with 19 bases in the middle. This CDR3 spans 18 amino acids. Germline-derived CDR1 and CDR2 are MDHEN and SYDVKM. CDR3 sequence (DNA): TGTGCCAGCAGTTCCCAGACCGGGACATATAGCTCCTACAATGAGCAGTTCTTC. This codes for CASSSQTGTYSSYNEQFF.

Ten or more counts support this clonotype. The V gene is TRBV12-3 or TRBV12-4, the J gene TRBJ1-5, with D uncertain. CDR3 length: 16 amino acids. With 1 base removed from V and 2 bases from J, the gap between germline ends came to 12 bases. The CDR3 DNA follows: TGTGCCAGCAGTTTAGGTTCGGAGGGAGGCAATCAGCCCCAGCATTTT. This encodes CASSLGSEGGNQPQHF.

In this sample, this clonotype turned up many times. V gene TRBV28 combines with J gene TRBJ2-7, with D perhaps matching TRBD1 or TRBD2 (5 bases each). CDR1 and CDR2 (germline): MDHEN, SYDVKM. V lost 5 bases and J 0 bases, leaving 17 bases between the germline ends. The CDR3 runs 16 residues. The DNA of the CDR3 is TGTGCCAGCAGTCCCACCCCCTGGGGGAACTCCTACGAGCAGTACTTC. Protein product: CASSPTPWGNSYEQYF. The whole variable domain, filled in from reference TRBV28 and TRBJ2-7, reads DVKVTQSSRYLVKRTGEKVFLECVQDMDHENMFWYRQDPGLGLRLIYFSYDVKMKEKGDIPEGYSVSREKKERFSLILESASTNQTSMYLCASSPTPWGNSYEQYFGPGTRLTVT.

This clonotype was observed a few times. The chain carries TRBV30 and TRBJ1-5; 7 bases line up with TRBD1. This CDR3 region has 14 residues. In germline, CDR1 is GTSNPN, CDR2 SVGIG (reference sequence). The V gene end was trimmed by 1 base and the J gene end by 6 bases; junction bases not matched to a gene: 6. The CDR3 is CAWSDTRGIQPQHF. CDR3 DNA: TGTGCCTGGAGTGACACCAGGGGGATTCAGCCCCAGCATTTT.

This clonotype was counted at least ten times. The rearrangement joins TRBV28 to TRBJ2-7, with 9 bases identical to TRBD1. In germline, CDR1 is MDHEN, CDR2 SYDVKM. Trimming at V came to 5 bases and at J to 3 bases, leaving 5 bases not matched to a gene. The length of the CDR3 is 14 residues. The CDR3 DNA reads TGTGCCAGCAGTGGACAGGGGAAGAACTACGAGCAGTACTTC. Translation: CASSGQGKNYEQYF.

This clonotype was counted ten times or more. CDR3 bases: TGTGCCAGCATGCGGCGAAATGAAAAACTGTTTTTT. It is translated as CASMRRNEKLFF. The J gene is TRBJ1-4, the V gene TRBV12-3 or TRBV12-4; D not certain. This CDR3 comprises 12 residues. V was clipped by 7 bases and J by 5 bases, with 8 bases between them.

In this sample, this clonotype turned up a few times. CDR3 loop: CASGASGSIEQYF. The CDR3 coding sequence is TGTGCCAGCGGGGCTAGCGGGAGTATAGAGCAGTACTTC. The chain joins TRBV6-1 to TRBJ2-7; 10 nucleotides match TRBD2. The length of the CDR3 is 13 residues. Germline V gene sequence: CDR1 MNHNS, CDR2 SASEGT. V lost 8 bases and J lost 7; bases outside the gene matches: 8.

This clonotype has ten or more counts. This chain links TRBV7-3 with TRBJ2-3, with 11 bases identical to TRBD2. With 5 bases clipped from V and 6 bases from J, the junction kept 10 bases outside the gene matches. The CDR3 has 16 residues. CDR1 is SGHTA, CDR2 FQGTGA, per germline. CDR3 amino acids: CASSPGTSGIRDTQYF. CDR3 in DNA: TGTGCCAGCAGCCCCGGGACTAGCGGAATTCGGGATACGCAGTATTTT.

The sample holds many counts of this clonotype. The chain uses TRBV7-8 and TRBJ2-3, with unresolved D. V shed 1 base and J shed 2 bases, with 13 bases lying between them. There are 16 residues in the CDR3. Per germline, CDR1 SGHVS and CDR2 FQNEAQ. The DNA for the CDR3 is TGTGCCAGCAGCTTAGTCAGTAGTCTCGACACAGATACGCAGTATTTT. It yields the protein CASSLVSSLDTDTQYF.